These 20 T cell receptor beta chains came from one sample sequenced in a study of T-cell reconstitution after alpha-beta-depleted transplantation in children. It was with unique molecular identifiers that the TCRbeta library was prepared. TCRdb analysed the PCR reads with MiXCR anew, one entry per CDR3 protein. The repertoire holds roughly 340,000 distinct CDR3 sequences, with under 20% as singletons. Sequenced here: PBMCs, mostly from graft donor cells, sampled 360 days after TCRalphabeta/CD19-depleted stem cell transplant. The receptors shown here come from a male patient aged 2 to 9 who had a stem cell transplant for acute lymphoblastic leukemia, so the T cells may come from the graft donor.

This clonotype was counted a few times. V usage is TRBV9 and J usage is TRBJ2-1; D gene ambiguous. The CDR3 extends over 15 amino acids. V was cut by 4 bases and J by 9 bases, with 20 bases left in between. In germline, CDR1 is SGDLS, CDR2 YYNGEE. DNA of the CDR3: TGTGCCAGCAGCCTCAGACCCCTTATGGAAGCTGAGCAGTTCTTC. Translating it yields CASSLRPLMEAEQFF. The full variable domain, completed using reference TRBV9 and TRBJ2-1, is DSGVTQTPKHLITATGQRVTLRCSPRSGDLSVYWYQQSLDQGLQFLIQYYNGEERAKGNILERFSAQQFPDLHSELNLSSLELGDSALYFCASSLRPLMEAEQFFGPGTRLTVL.

Only a few counts were recorded for this clonotype. The V call is TRBV9, the J call TRBJ2-3; D is uncertain. Trimming shortened V by 3 bases and J by 4 bases, and 6 bases separated the two germline ends. From germline, CDR1 is SGDLS and CDR2 YYNGEE. The CDR3 is 12 amino acids. The chain's CDR3 is CASSDPSDTQYF. DNA of the CDR3: TGTGCCAGCAGCGACCCTTCAGATACGCAGTATTTT.

The chain recombines TRBV18 with TRBJ2-5; TRBD1 matches 9 bases. Germline values: CDR1 KGHSH, CDR2 LQKENI. CDR3 length: 17 residues. With V trimmed by 0 bases and J by 5 bases, 10 bases remained unmatched. CDR3 bases: TGTGCCAGCTCACCACCGGCCGGGACAGGGCCGGGGGAGACCCAGTACTTC. This codes for CASSPPAGTGPGETQYF.

The chain carries TRBV7-3 and TRBJ2-1; D gene ambiguous. There are 15 residues in the CDR3. Germline loops: CDR1 SGHTA, CDR2 FQGTGA. Trimming took 1 base from V and 5 from J, leaving 12 bases between them. This CDR3 is CASSLNDRQNNEQFF. The CDR3 nucleotides read TGTGCCAGCAGCTTAAACGACCGGCAAAACAATGAGCAGTTCTTC.

The chain combines TRBV29-1 with TRBJ2-4; possibly TRBD1 for D (6 bases). Germline V gene sequence: CDR1 SQVTM, CDR2 ANQGSEA. The CDR3 spans 14 residues. V was trimmed by 6 bases and J by 0 bases, leaving 12 bases between them. CDR3 sequence: CSVATGLAKNIQYF. Written as DNA, the CDR3 is TGCAGCGTCGCCACAGGGCTAGCCAAAAACATTCAGTACTTC.

This chain connects TRBV12-3 or TRBV12-4 to TRBJ2-7; D is ambiguous. The CDR3 loop spans 16 amino acids. Trimming pared 2 bases from V and 2 bases from J, leaving 16 bases between. The DNA of the CDR3 is TGTGCCAGCAGTTTACGATCCTCTTACTTCACCTACGAGCAGTACTTC. This sequence encodes CASSLRSSYFTYEQYF.

The chain links TRBV12-3 or TRBV12-4 to TRBJ2-3; TRBD2 is a possible D gene (6 bases). This CDR3 is built from 14 residues. With 3 bases removed from V and 2 bases from J, the gap between germline ends came to 9 bases. CDR3 amino acids: CASSLGTDTDTQYF. CDR3 in DNA: TGTGCCAGCAGTTTGGGGACTGACACAGATACGCAGTATTTT.

V is TRBV15 and J is TRBJ1-4; D call uncertain. Trimming removed 0 bases from V and 8 bases from J, with 16 bases in between. The germline gives CDR1 LNHNV, CDR2 YYDKDF (reference sequence). The CDR3 runs to 16 residues. CDR3 nucleotide sequence: TGTGCCACCAGCAGAGATCGGCCAGGCCCGGGGGAAAAACTGTTTTTT. Translating gives CATSRDRPGPGEKLFF.

The V gene is TRBV27, the J gene TRBJ2-7; D possibly corresponds to TRBD1 (6 bases). This CDR3 is built from 13 residues. Germline-derived CDR1 and CDR2 are MNHEY and SMNVEV (reference sequence). The V gene lost 8 bases and the J gene lost 0 bases, with 11 bases spanning the gap. CDR3 sequence reads: CASPMDSSYEQYF. Written as DNA, the CDR3 is TGTGCCAGCCCAATGGACAGCTCCTACGAGCAGTACTTC.

This clonotype was seen a few times. J is TRBJ2-7 and V is TRBV7-9; TRBD1 aligns across 8 bases. Germline assignment: CDR1 SEHNR and CDR2 FQNEAQ (reference sequence). The CDR3 has 15 amino acids. V was clipped by 11 bases and J by 0 bases; unmatched bases: 12. The CDR3 loop reads CAVRTGSKSSYEQYF. CDR3 in DNA: TGTGCCGTCCGGACAGGGAGTAAGAGCTCCTACGAGCAGTACTTC.

The chain uses TRBV20-1 and TRBJ2-7, with D perhaps matching TRBD2 (6 bases). Germline values: CDR1 DFQATT, CDR2 SNEGSKA (reference sequence). Trimming took 3 bases from V and 0 from J, leaving 15 bases between them. The CDR3 spans 15 residues. The CDR3 reads CSASQGLPSSYEQYF. The DNA for the CDR3 is TGCAGTGCTAGTCAGGGACTTCCGAGCTCCTACGAGCAGTACTTC.

This clonotype was counted many times. The chain is built from TRBV12-3 or TRBV12-4 and TRBJ1-4, with D possibly matching TRBD1 (6 bases). The V gene lost 9 bases and the J gene lost 13 bases, with 15 bases spanning the gap. The CDR3 has 11 residues. CDR3 loop: CASQGGSRLFF. The DNA for the CDR3 is TGTGCCAGTCAAGGGGGAAGTAGACTGTTTTTT.

This clonotype was counted only a few times. The chain has TRBV10-3 and TRBJ2-3; 7 bases map to TRBD2. V was pared by 3 bases and J by 2 bases, with 5 bases of the junction left unmatched. The CDR3 consists of 15 residues. From germline, CDR1 is ENHRY and CDR2 SYGVKD. The CDR3 DNA sequence: TGTGCCATCAGTGAAGAAGCGGGACCCACAGATACGCAGTATTTT. Encoded protein: CAISEEAGPTDTQYF.

The sample holds one count of this clonotype. This chain uses TRBV9 with TRBJ2-3; TRBD2 agrees at 12 bases. The CDR3 has 16 residues. Germline CDR1 SGDLS, CDR2 YYNGEE. V trimming: 4 bases; J trimming: 3 bases; junction bases outside the gene matches: 6. For the CDR3, the DNA is TGTGCCAGCAGCTTTGGACTAGCGGGACGGACAGATACGCAGTATTTT. Amino acids: CASSFGLAGRTDTQYF.

The rearrangement links TRBV9 to TRBJ2-1; the match to TRBD2 covers 10 bases. The CDR3 extends over 17 amino acids. CDR1 is SGDLS, CDR2 YYNGEE, per germline. The V segment lost 0 bases and the J segment 4 bases; nucleotides outside the gene matches: 7. CDR3 in amino acids: CASSVGLAGAEYNEQFF. In nucleotides, the CDR3 is TGTGCCAGCAGCGTAGGGCTAGCGGGAGCGGAGTACAATGAGCAGTTCTTC.

This clonotype was counted between two and nine times. This chain connects TRBV10-3 to TRBJ2-7, with D unresolved. Per germline, CDR1 ENHRY and CDR2 SYGVKD. With 11 bases removed from V and 3 bases from J, the gap between germline ends came to 20 bases. The CDR3 has 14 amino acids. The CDR3 bases are TGTGCCGTATCCCCGGCCAGTCCAAGCTACGAGCAGTACTTC. Translated, it gives CAVSPASPSYEQYF.

This clonotype turned up a few times. The chain recombines TRBV4-1 with TRBJ2-5; TRBD1 agrees at 9 bases. CDR1 is MGHRA, CDR2 YSYEKL, per germline. The CDR3 consists of 16 residues. The V gene end was trimmed by 2 bases and the J gene end by 3 bases; junction bases not matched to a gene: 7. This chain's CDR3 is CASSQPGQGAEETQYF. The CDR3 DNA follows: TGCGCCAGCAGCCAACCGGGACAGGGAGCGGAAGAGACCCAGTACTTC.

This clonotype was observed at least ten times. The DNA for the CDR3 is TGTGCCAGCAGTTTAGGAGGACTAGCGGGAGTAGCCGGGGAGCTGTTTTTT. It codes for CASSLGGLAGVAGELFF. V usage is TRBV12-3 or TRBV12-4 and J usage is TRBJ2-2; 13 nucleotides match TRBD2. Losses at the gene ends were 1 base for V and 6 bases for J; bases not matched to a gene: 5. This CDR3 has 17 amino acids.

This rearrangement joins TRBV20-1 to TRBJ2-5, with 9 bases aligning to TRBD1. CDR1 DFQATT and CDR2 SNEGSKA come from the germline V gene (reference sequence). The CDR3 sequence is 16 residues long. J lost 4 bases, V lost 0 bases, and 9 bases had no gene match. Here the CDR3 DNA reads TGCAGTGCTAGAGACCTACGGGACAGGGAAAGAGAGACCCAGTACTTC. This codes for CSARDLRDRERETQYF.

This clonotype was detected only a few times. The V call is TRBV5-1, the J call TRBJ1-1, with D uncertain. The CDR3 length is 14 residues. Germline-derived CDR1 and CDR2 are SGHRS and YFSETQ. The V end was cut by 0 bases, the J end by 0 bases, with 6 bases between. As DNA, the CDR3 is TGCGCCAGCAGCTTGGGGGAAATGAACACTGAAGCTTTCTTT. Encoded protein: CASSLGEMNTEAFF.